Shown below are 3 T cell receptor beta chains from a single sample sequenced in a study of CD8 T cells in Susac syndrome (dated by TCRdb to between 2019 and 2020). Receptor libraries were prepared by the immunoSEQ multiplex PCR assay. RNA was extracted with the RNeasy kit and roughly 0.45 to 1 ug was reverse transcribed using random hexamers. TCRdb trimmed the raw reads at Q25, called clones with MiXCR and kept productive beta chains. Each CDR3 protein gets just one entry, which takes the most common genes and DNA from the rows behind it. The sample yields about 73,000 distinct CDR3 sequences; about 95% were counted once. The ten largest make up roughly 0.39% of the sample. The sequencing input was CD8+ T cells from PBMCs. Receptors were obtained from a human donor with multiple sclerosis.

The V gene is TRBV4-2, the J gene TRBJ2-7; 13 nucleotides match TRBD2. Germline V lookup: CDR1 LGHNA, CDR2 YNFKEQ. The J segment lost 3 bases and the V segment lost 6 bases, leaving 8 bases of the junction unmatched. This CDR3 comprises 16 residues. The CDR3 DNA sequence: TGTGCCAGCAGTCTATCGACTAGCGGGGGGATCTACGAGCAGTACTTC. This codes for CASSLSTSGGIYEQYF.

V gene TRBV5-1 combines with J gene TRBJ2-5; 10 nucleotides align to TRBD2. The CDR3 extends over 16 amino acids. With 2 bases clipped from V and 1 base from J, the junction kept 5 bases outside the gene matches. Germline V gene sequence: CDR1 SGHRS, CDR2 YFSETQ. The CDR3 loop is CASSFRQREGQETQYF. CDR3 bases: TGCGCCAGCAGCTTCCGGCAGCGGGAGGGCCAAGAGACCCAGTACTTC.

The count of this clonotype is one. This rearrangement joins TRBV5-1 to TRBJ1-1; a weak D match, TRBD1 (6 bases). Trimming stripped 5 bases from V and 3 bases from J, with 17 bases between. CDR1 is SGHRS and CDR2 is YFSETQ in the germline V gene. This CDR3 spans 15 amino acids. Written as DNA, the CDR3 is TGCGCCAGCAGGTCAAACGGGGGGCGGTACACTGAAGCTTTCTTT. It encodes CASRSNGGRYTEAFF.